The 27 T cell receptor beta chains presented below share a single source sample, sequenced in a study of technical replicates of blood from a handful of donors. This table comes from immunoSEQ multiplex PCR, and its TCRdb copy is limited to in-frame clones, with some not included. The sample holds about 64,000 clones, 86% seen once. The specimen was PBMCs. These receptors were collected from a human donor in good health. Some clones in this sample may be carry-over from other donors' samples.

V gene TRBV5-1 combines with J gene TRBJ2-5, with D maybe TRBD1 (6 bases). This CDR3 is 14 amino acids long. V dropped 3 bases and J dropped 2 bases, with 11 bases sitting between them. Germline V CDR1 and CDR2: SGHRS, YFSETQ. Here the CDR3 reads CASSSGTQQETQYF. In DNA, the CDR3 is TGCGCCAGCAGCTCCGGGACACAACAAGAGACCCAGTACTTC.

CDR3 amino acids: CASSLDGARRDIQYF. The CDR3 DNA sequence: TGTGCCAGCAGCTTAGATGGGGCTCGACGGGACATTCAGTACTTC. J is TRBJ2-4 and V is TRBV11-2; tentatively, D is TRBD1 (5 bases). This CDR3 region has 15 residues. V shed 0 bases and J shed 8 bases, with 14 bases lying between them. Germline V gene sequence: CDR1 SGHAT, CDR2 FQNNGV.

This clone was observed a few times. The V call is TRBV4-1, the J call TRBJ1-2; D is possibly TRBD1 (6 bases). The V and J ends lost 4 bases and 3 bases respectively, with 15 bases between them. This CDR3 spans 15 amino acids. Per the germline V gene, CDR1 is MGHRA and CDR2 is YSYEKL. The CDR3 DNA follows: TGCGCCAGCAGCCCTTTGGCGGGGGGCGACTATGGCTACACCTTC. Its translation: CASSPLAGGDYGYTF.

The V call is TRBV12-5, the J call TRBJ2-7, with TRBD1 matching over 8 bases. There are 12 residues in the CDR3. The germline gives CDR1 LGHNT, CDR2 FRNRAP. V lost 10 bases to trimming and J lost 4 bases; unmatched junction nucleotides: 6. CDR3 amino acids: CATGTGFYEQYF. CDR3 coding DNA: TGTGCTACCGGGACAGGATTTTACGAGCAGTACTTC. The whole variable domain, remainder taken from reference TRBV12-5 and TRBJ2-7, is DARVTQTPRHKVTEMGQEVTMRCQPILGHNTVFWYRQTMMQGLELLAYFRNRAPLDDSGMPKDRFSAEMPDATLATLKIQPSEPRDSAVYFCATGTGFYEQYFGPGTRLTVT.

This chain uses TRBV13 with TRBJ2-7, with 7 bases lining up with TRBD1. Losses at the gene ends were 6 bases for V and 3 bases for J; bases not matched to a gene: 8. This CDR3 is built from 14 residues. The germline CDR1 and CDR2 sequences are PRHDT and FYEKMQ (reference sequence). The CDR3 here is CASRKTGKDYEQYF. CDR3 DNA: TGTGCCAGCAGAAAGACAGGGAAAGACTACGAGCAGTACTTC.

This clone has just one count. The chain joins TRBV11-2 to TRBJ1-5, with 9 bases fitting TRBD1. V gave up 5 bases and J gave up 7 bases; unmatched junction bases: 6. Germline values: CDR1 SGHAT, CDR2 FQNNGV. The CDR3 contains 14 residues. Here the CDR3 reads CASSHGQGSQPQHF. CDR3 sequence (DNA): TGTGCCAGCAGCCATGGACAGGGGAGCCAGCCCCAGCATTTT.

Only one count was recorded for this clone. The V call is TRBV4-2, the J call TRBJ1-6; D is perhaps TRBD1 (5 bases). CDR3 size: 15 residues. CDR1 is LGHNA and CDR2 is YNFKEQ in the germline V gene. V was trimmed by 2 bases and J by 16 bases, leaving 21 bases between them. CDR3 in amino acids: CASSQSSDSQLRLHF. CDR3 nucleotides: TGTGCCAGCAGCCAATCATCAGACAGCCAACTCAGGCTCCACTTT.

This chain joins TRBV4-1 and TRBJ2-5, with D possibly TRBD1 on 6 matching bases. The CDR3 covers 13 residues. Germline assignment: CDR1 MGHRA and CDR2 YSYEKL. The V and J ends lost 5 bases and 2 bases respectively, with 9 bases between them. CDR3 DNA: TGCGCCAGCAGCTGGACAGAACAAGAGACCCAGTACTTC. Translation: CASSWTEQETQYF.

J is TRBJ1-5 and V is TRBV6-6; D remains ambiguous. The CDR3 covers 13 residues. With 3 bases removed from V and 4 bases from J, the gap between germline ends came to 7 bases. Germline CDR1 reads MNHNY; CDR2 reads SVGAGI (reference sequence). The DNA for the CDR3 is TGTGCCAGCAGTTATTCTGTAAATCAGCCCCAGCATTTT. Translated, it gives CASSYSVNQPQHF.

This chain uses TRBV5-5 with TRBJ2-7, with TRBD2 as a possible D gene (6 bases). The ends were cut back, 0 bases at V and 2 bases at J, with 9 bases in the middle. Per germline, CDR1 SGHKS and CDR2 YYEKEE (reference sequence). The CDR3 has 14 amino acids. CDR3 in DNA: TGTGCCAGCAGCTTGGTCGGGGGACCCTACGAGCAGTACTTC. It encodes CASSLVGGPYEQYF.

The chain uses TRBV6-5 and TRBJ1-3, with a tentative D call TRBD1 (6 bases). The CDR3 has 15 amino acids. Germline V gene data show CDR1 as MNHEY and CDR2 as SVGAGI. Trimming shortened V by 7 bases and J by 4 bases, and 17 bases separated the two germline ends. The CDR3: CASTEGGSGGNTIYF. The DNA for the CDR3 is TGTGCCAGCACCGAGGGGGGGTCCGGCGGAAACACCATATATTTT.

Only a few counts were recorded for this clone. The chain joins TRBV5-6 to TRBJ2-7, with TRBD1 matching over 11 bases. Trimming took 3 bases from V and 0 from J; bases not matched to a gene: 5. CDR3 length equals 16 residues. CDR1 is SGHDT and CDR2 is YYEEEE in the germline V gene. Written as DNA, the CDR3 is TGTGCCAGCAGCTCCTCGGACAGGGGGCTCTCCTACGAGCAGTACTTC. Amino acids: CASSSSDRGLSYEQYF.

This sequence joins TRBV5-1 and TRBJ2-1; 9 bases agree with TRBD2. The germline V gene has CDR1 SGHRS and CDR2 YFSETQ. V dropped 5 bases and J dropped 3; count of bases not matched to a gene: 9. The CDR3 runs 16 residues. In DNA, the CDR3 is TGCGCCAGCAGTCGCGGCCTAGCGGGGATCTACAATGAGCAGTTCTTC. It specifies CASSRGLAGIYNEQFF.

The CDR3 loop is CASSLTLGLVNPGQYF. CDR3 coding DNA: TGTGCCAGCAGCTTAACTCTCGGACTAGTTAATCCAGGGCAGTACTTC. The chain couples TRBV11-2 to TRBJ2-7; 7 bases match TRBD2. CDR3 length equals 16 residues. V dropped 2 bases and J dropped 9; count of bases not matched to a gene: 16. In germline, CDR1 is SGHAT, CDR2 FQNNGV.

The rearrangement uses TRBV9 and TRBJ1-3; D might be TRBD1 (6 bases). The CDR3 is 15 amino acids. Trimming cost V 0 bases and J 2 bases, with 9 bases left between them. Germline assignment: CDR1 SGDLS and CDR2 YYNGEE. The CDR3 reads CASSVGGRPGNTIYF. As DNA, the CDR3 is TGTGCCAGCAGCGTAGGGGGGCGTCCTGGAAACACCATATATTTT.

The chain links TRBV9 to TRBJ2-7; D possibly corresponds to TRBD1 (5 bases). The CDR3 contains 14 residues. Between the trimmed V and J ends, which lost 4 bases and 6 bases, there was a span of 17 bases. Germline CDR1 SGDLS, CDR2 YYNGEE. The CDR3 DNA sequence: TGTGCCAGCAGCCCAGGGAACGATCTTCTCGAGCAGTACTTC. It yields the protein CASSPGNDLLEQYF.

CDR3 DNA sequence: TGCGCCAGCAGCCCCCCCGGACAGCCGAGTAGCACAGATACGCAGTATTTT. Translating gives CASSPPGQPSSTDTQYF. The V and J genes are TRBV5-1 and TRBJ2-3; possibly TRBD1 for D (6 bases). Trimming cost V 4 bases and J 0 bases, with 18 bases left between them. Germline V gene data show CDR1 as SGHRS and CDR2 as YFSETQ. The CDR3 length is 17 residues. The whole variable domain, filled in from reference TRBV5-1 and TRBJ2-3, reads KAGVTQTPRYLIKTRGQQVTLSCSPISGHRSVSWYQQTPGQGLQFLFEYFSETQRNKGNFPGRFSGRQFSNSRSEMNVSTLELGDSALYLCASSPPGQPSSTDTQYFGPGTRLTVL.

This chain links TRBV29-1 with TRBJ1-2; D is possibly TRBD1 (6 bases). The CDR3 runs 14 residues. V shed 4 bases and J shed 4 bases, with 16 bases lying between them. Germline V lookup: CDR1 SQVTM, CDR2 ANQGSEA. The CDR3 sequence: CSVGTGFWGYGYTF. The CDR3 region has the DNA TGCAGCGTTGGAACAGGGTTTTGGGGCTATGGCTACACCTTC.

This rearrangement joins TRBV13 to TRBJ1-1; D gene unclear. Trimming removed 1 base at V and 5 bases at J, with 17 bases between. CDR1 is PRHDT and CDR2 is FYEKMQ in the germline V gene (reference sequence). The CDR3 is made up of 16 amino acids. As DNA, the CDR3 is TGTGCCAGCAGCTTAGTTTCTGTGTCCGCGAGTACTGAAGCTTTCTTT. Encoded protein: CASSLVSVSASTEAFF.

The genes are TRBV19 and TRBJ1-1; D is uncertain. In germline, CDR1 is LNHDA, CDR2 SQIVND (reference sequence). The CDR3 sequence is 12 residues long. Trimming removed 7 bases from V and 6 bases from J, with 12 bases in between. The CDR3: CASIGVDSEAFF. The CDR3 nucleotides read TGTGCCAGTATCGGGGTAGACTCTGAAGCTTTCTTT.

The rearrangement joins TRBV9 to TRBJ2-2, with 7 bases aligning to TRBD2. This CDR3 contains 13 residues. After removal of 8 bases from V and 2 bases from J, the junction contained 3 bases not matched to a gene. The germline gives CDR1 SGDLS, CDR2 YYNGEE. CDR3 nucleotides: TGTGCCAGTGGGAGGGGTAACACCGGGGAGCTGTTTTTT. Translated, it gives CASGRGNTGELFF. The whole variable domain, remainder taken from reference TRBV9 and TRBJ2-2, is DSGVTQTPKHLITATGQRVTLRCSPRSGDLSVYWYQQSLDQGLQFLIQYYNGEERAKGNILERFSAQQFPDLHSELNLSSLELGDSALYFCASGRGNTGELFFGEGSRLTVL.

The chain couples TRBV15 to TRBJ2-7; D not certain. The germline CDR1 and CDR2 sequences are LNHNV and YYDKDF (reference sequence). With 0 bases removed from V and 0 bases from J, the gap between germline ends came to 15 bases. CDR3 length equals 17 residues. CDR3 DNA sequence: TGTGCCACCAGCAGAGATTCTACTTCCAGGTCCTCCTACGAGCAGTACTTC. As protein: CATSRDSTSRSSYEQYF.

V is TRBV9 and J is TRBJ2-3, with TRBD1 matching 11 bases. CDR3 size: 16 residues. J gave up 4 bases and V 3 bases, and 7 bases lay outside the gene matches. Germline-derived CDR1 and CDR2 are SGDLS and YYNGEE. The DNA of the CDR3 is TGTGCCAGCAGCGCCGGGACAGGGGGAAGGGCAGATACGCAGTATTTT. This gives the protein CASSAGTGGRADTQYF.

The chain joins TRBV5-1 to TRBJ1-1, with a tentative D call TRBD1 (5 bases). This CDR3 contains 13 residues. From germline, CDR1 is SGHRS and CDR2 YFSETQ. Trimming pared 3 bases from V and 3 bases from J, leaving 9 bases between. The CDR3: CASSWGTYTEAFF. The DNA for the CDR3 is TGCGCCAGCAGCTGGGGGACTTACACTGAAGCTTTCTTT.

The table lists this clone with a count of one. The chain employs TRBV4-2 and TRBJ1-6, with D unresolved. Trimming stripped 9 bases from V and 4 bases from J, with 7 bases between. From germline, CDR1 is LGHNA and CDR2 YNFKEQ. This CDR3 contains 12 residues. The CDR3 DNA follows: TGTGCCAGAGCTGTGTATAATTCACCCCTCCACTTT. It yields the protein CARAVYNSPLHF.

V is TRBV7-3 and J is TRBJ1-6, with D maybe TRBD1 (5 bases). V lost 8 bases to trimming and J lost 4 bases, with 9 bases between them. The germline gives CDR1 SGHTA, CDR2 FQGTGA. This CDR3 contains 13 residues. This chain's CDR3 is CASAAGYNSPLHF. CDR3 bases: TGTGCCAGCGCGGCAGGGTATAATTCACCCCTCCACTTT.

The genes are TRBV7-2 and TRBJ2-7, with TRBD1 identical over 7 bases. This CDR3 is 15 amino acids long. Trimming removed 1 base from V and 3 bases from J; junction bases left unmatched: 6. Germline V gives CDR1 SGHTA, CDR2 FQGNSA. For the CDR3, the DNA is TGTGCCAGCAGCTTAGTCGGGACAGTGAACTACGAGCAGTACTTC. Translating it yields CASSLVGTVNYEQYF.